Below are 25 T cell receptor beta chains sequenced from a single sample in a study of T cell clonotyping in hematopoietic cell transplantation. Sequencing used immunoSEQ multiplex PCR; TCRdb keeps in-frame clones, though not all of them. The data show some 28,000 clones, approximately 77% seen once. The time point is: recipient sample about 28 days before transplant, after cytoreduction. Sequenced material: peripheral blood mononuclear cells, taken before stem cell transplant. The receptors shown here come from a man aged 35 to 55 with acute myeloid leukemia. Some clones in this sample may be carry-over from other donors' samples.

This chain connects TRBV6-1 to TRBJ1-4, with TRBD1 identical over 7 bases. Losses at the gene ends were 5 bases for V and 7 bases for J; bases not matched to a gene: 10. The V gene's germline CDR1 is MNHNS and CDR2 SASEGT. This CDR3 is 15 amino acids long. CDR3 nucleotides: TGTGCCAGCAGTTCTACACAGGGGATTTTTGAAAAACTGTTTTTT. This sequence encodes CASSSTQGIFEKLFF.

This clone was seen only a few times. This rearrangement joins TRBV28 to TRBJ1-2; TRBD1 is a possible D gene (5 bases). Trimming removed 2 bases at V and 7 bases at J, with 11 bases between. The CDR3 spans 13 residues. Germline values: CDR1 MDHEN, CDR2 SYDVKM. CDR3 loop: CASSLIRGGGYTF. In DNA form, the CDR3 reads TGTGCCAGCAGTTTAATTAGGGGAGGTGGCTACACCTTC.

The chain couples TRBV27 to TRBJ1-5; no clear D. CDR1 MNHEY and CDR2 SMNVEV come from the germline V gene (reference sequence). The ends were cut back, 2 bases at V and 7 bases at J, with 12 bases in the middle. This CDR3 has 14 residues. This CDR3 reads CASSLKQRVQPQHF. CDR3 DNA sequence: TGTGCCAGCAGTTTAAAACAGAGGGTACAGCCCCAGCATTTT.

This chain connects TRBV27 to TRBJ1-4; D is ambiguous. This CDR3 has 15 residues. The V end lost 3 bases, the J end lost 0 bases, and 8 bases lay between the germline ends. Germline CDR1 is MNHEY and CDR2 is SMNVEV (reference sequence). In DNA form, the CDR3 reads TGTGCCAGCAGTTTCGGTGGTGCAACTAATGAAAAACTGTTTTTT. As protein: CASSFGGATNEKLFF.

This clone has more than one count but fewer than ten. The chain recombines TRBV30 with TRBJ1-2; D might be TRBD1 (5 bases). Trimming removed 0 bases from V and 4 bases from J, with 12 bases in between. The V gene's germline CDR1 is GTSNPN and CDR2 SVGIG (reference sequence). The CDR3 has 14 residues. The CDR3 DNA sequence: TGTGCCTGGAGTGTACTCGCGACAGCCTATGGCTACACCTTC. Translated: CAWSVLATAYGYTF.

The rearrangement links TRBV5-1 to TRBJ2-5, with 8 bases aligning to TRBD1. Germline CDR1 is SGHRS and CDR2 is YFSETQ. The J segment lost 5 bases and the V segment lost 4 bases, leaving 16 bases of the junction unmatched. CDR3 length equals 17 residues. The CDR3, as DNA: TGCGCCAGCAGCCACGGGACAGGCAGACCCGATCGGGAGACCCAGTACTTC. As protein: CASSHGTGRPDRETQYF.

The chain uses TRBV5-4 and TRBJ2-1; D might be TRBD2 (6 bases). V was pared by 5 bases and J by 1 base, with 13 bases between. Germline V gene data show CDR1 as SGHNT and CDR2 as YYREEE (reference sequence). This CDR3 has 15 amino acids. The DNA for the CDR3 is TGTGCCAGCAGTTTTCGGGAGTCGTCCTACAATGAGCAGTTCTTC. Protein: CASSFRESSYNEQFF.

This sequence joins TRBV28 and TRBJ1-3; D not certain. Germline V gene sequence: CDR1 MDHEN, CDR2 SYDVKM. This CDR3 comprises 15 residues. V dropped 6 bases and J dropped 0 bases, with 12 bases sitting between them. The CDR3 DNA reads as TGTGCCAGCAGCCCTATGGCGATCTCTGGAAACACCATATATTTT. This encodes CASSPMAISGNTIYF.

The CDR3 DNA reads TGTGCCAGCAGTTACCAGGGATCTAACTATGGCTACACCTTC. Protein sequence: CASSYQGSNYGYTF. This chain joins TRBV6-6 and TRBJ1-2, with TRBD1 as a possible D gene (5 bases). CDR3 length equals 14 residues. The germline gives CDR1 MNHNY, CDR2 SVGAGI (reference sequence). V lost 2 bases to trimming and J lost 0 bases, with 7 bases between them.

Only one count was recorded for this clone. The chain joins TRBV30 to TRBJ1-2; no definite D call. The germline V and J ends were trimmed by 7 bases and 3 bases, with 15 bases remaining between them. CDR1 GTSNPN and CDR2 SVGIG come from the germline V gene (reference sequence). The CDR3 is 13 residues long. The CDR3 region has the DNA TGTGCCTTTACTTTGGGGTTTCACTATGGCTACACCTTC. Amino acid sequence: CAFTLGFHYGYTF.

The V call is TRBV28, the J call TRBJ2-3, with D perhaps TRBD1 or TRBD2 (6 bases each). CDR1 is MDHEN and CDR2 is SYDVKM in the germline V gene. CDR3 size: 14 residues. V was pared by 5 bases and J by 3 bases, with 12 bases between. As DNA, the CDR3 is TGTGCCAGCAGTCTTACAGGGAGGACAGATACGCAGTATTTT. Residues: CASSLTGRTDTQYF.

V gene TRBV7-9 combines with J gene TRBJ2-5; no clear D gene. The CDR3 runs 15 residues. Per the germline V gene, CDR1 is SEHNR and CDR2 is FQNEAQ (reference sequence). V gave up 0 bases and J gave up 3 bases, with 11 bases separating them. CDR3 region: CASSLAGPAEETQYF. The DNA for the CDR3 is TGTGCCAGCAGCTTAGCCGGACCCGCGGAAGAGACCCAGTACTTC.

The rearrangement links TRBV19 to TRBJ1-5; 9 bases are a match to TRBD1. V shed 5 bases, J shed 4 bases, and the junction held 9 bases outside the gene matches. The CDR3 spans 16 residues. The V gene's germline CDR1 is LNHDA and CDR2 SQIVND (reference sequence). CDR3 amino acids: CASSSSGTGLNQPQHF. The CDR3 DNA sequence: TGTGCCAGTAGTTCCTCCGGGACAGGGTTAAATCAGCCCCAGCATTTT.

This clone turned up a few times. V is TRBV9 and J is TRBJ2-7, with TRBD2 matching 9 bases. V lost 0 bases and J lost 5; bases outside the gene matches: 9. Germline V gives CDR1 SGDLS, CDR2 YYNGEE. The CDR3 is 16 amino acids. CDR3 amino acids: CASSVAASGDRNEQYF. CDR3 DNA: TGTGCCAGCAGCGTAGCGGCTAGCGGGGATCGTAACGAGCAGTACTTC.

The chain uses TRBV6-5 and TRBJ1-2; D is uncertain. Germline V CDR1 and CDR2: MNHEY, SVGAGI. With 5 bases removed from V and 2 bases from J, the gap between germline ends came to 12 bases. The CDR3 loop spans 14 amino acids. The CDR3: CASSRDGKNYGYTF. For the CDR3, the DNA is TGTGCCAGCAGTCGAGACGGAAAAAACTATGGCTACACCTTC.

The gene calls are TRBV28 and TRBJ2-1; 9 nucleotides agree with TRBD2. The V and J ends lost 3 bases and 10 bases, in that order; junction bases with no gene match: 7. Looked up from germline, CDR1 is MDHEN and CDR2 is SYDVKM. CDR3 length: 14 amino acids. CDR3 protein: CASSFRQAGGEQFF. The CDR3 region has the DNA TGTGCCAGCAGTTTTCGGCAGGCGGGAGGGGAGCAGTTCTTC.

Only a few counts were recorded for this clone. The V gene is TRBV4-3, the J gene TRBJ1-6, with TRBD1 as a possible D gene (5 bases). From germline, CDR1 is LGHNA and CDR2 YSLEER. CDR3 size: 14 residues. Between the trimmed V and J ends, which lost 4 bases and 7 bases, there was a span of 11 bases. The CDR3 coding sequence is TGCGCCAGCAGCCTCCTCGAGGGGAATTCACCCCTCCACTTT. This sequence encodes CASSLLEGNSPLHF.

The CDR3 DNA reads as TGTGCCAGCAGCTTAAACAGGGCGAACACTGAAGCTTTCTTT. Translating it yields CASSLNRANTEAFF. The V and J genes are TRBV7-2 and TRBJ1-1, with D perhaps matching TRBD1 (6 bases). Germline-derived CDR1 and CDR2 are SGHTA and FQGNSA. The CDR3 runs 14 residues. The germline V and J ends were trimmed by 2 bases and 1 base, with 8 bases remaining between them.

V gene TRBV4-2 combines with J gene TRBJ2-5; D not certain. Germline CDR1 LGHNA, CDR2 YNFKEQ. This CDR3 spans 13 amino acids. V was cut by 2 bases and J by 7 bases, with 11 bases left in between. The CDR3 sequence is CASSQSDPGTQYF. The CDR3 bases are TGTGCCAGCAGCCAATCCGACCCGGGGACCCAGTACTTC.

The chain couples TRBV28 to TRBJ2-2; D perhaps matches TRBD1 (6 bases). Per the germline V gene, CDR1 is MDHEN and CDR2 is SYDVKM. V lost 6 bases and J lost 6, with 11 bases in between. This CDR3 region has 13 residues. This chain's CDR3 is CASSNYRAGELFF. CDR3 coding DNA: TGTGCCAGCAGCAACTACAGGGCCGGGGAGCTGTTTTTT.

A few counts support this clone. This sequence joins TRBV19 and TRBJ1-1; the D is unclear. The V gene's germline CDR1 is LNHDA and CDR2 SQIVND (reference sequence). V lost 3 bases and J 2 bases, leaving 7 bases between the germline ends. The CDR3 loop spans 13 amino acids. The CDR3 loop is CASSMVGNTEAFF. The CDR3 nucleotides read TGTGCCAGTAGTATGGTGGGAAACACTGAAGCTTTCTTT.

V gene TRBV13 combines with J gene TRBJ1-1, with D possibly TRBD1 on 6 matching bases. The CDR3 sequence is 13 residues long. The V end lost 9 bases, the J end lost 1 base, and 12 bases lay between the germline ends. Per the germline V gene, CDR1 is PRHDT and CDR2 is FYEKMQ (reference sequence). CDR3 in amino acids: CARRQATNTEAFF. The CDR3 DNA sequence: TGTGCCAGGAGACAGGCCACGAACACTGAAGCTTTCTTT.

The rearrangement links TRBV4-3 to TRBJ2-5, with 8 bases that match TRBD1. Near its end, the DNA agrees better with TRBJ2-7, so the J call may be wrong. The CDR3 covers 14 residues. Looked up from germline, CDR1 is LGHNA and CDR2 is YSLEER. CDR3 sequence (DNA): TGCGCCAGCAGCCAAGAGTTCGGACAGGGCGAGCAGTACTTC. This translates into CASSQEFGQGEQYF.

The rearrangement links TRBV6-5 to TRBJ1-1; D is unresolved. Per germline, CDR1 MNHEY and CDR2 SVGAGI. The CDR3 has 12 amino acids. The V end lost 9 bases, the J end lost 1 base, and 9 bases lay between the germline ends. The DNA for the CDR3 is TGTGCCAGTCACCATGGGAACACTGAAGCTTTCTTT. Translation gives CASHHGNTEAFF.

This chain connects TRBV28 to TRBJ2-7; perhaps TRBD2 as D (6 bases). The CDR3 totals 14 residues. Germline CDR1 and CDR2: MDHEN and SYDVKM. Trimming took 5 bases from V and 0 from J, leaving 11 bases between them. This CDR3 is CASSVGGFSYEQYF. DNA of the CDR3: TGTGCCAGCAGTGTGGGGGGTTTCTCCTACGAGCAGTACTTC.